This paragraph covers one T cell receptor beta chain sequence. This clone appeared a single time. Which antigen it targets is not known. The record has no base qualities; no much larger clone is one base away. CDR1 and CDR2 are drawn from the germline V gene: SGDLS, YYNGEE. The CDR3, from cysteine to phenylalanine, totals 14 residues. CDR3 DNA is the only sequence kept; it has 42 bases, read in frame from the first base. After removal of 5 bases from V and 1 base from J, the junction retains 4 bases not matched to a gene. This specimen comes from a study of graft-versus-host responses after intestinal transplantation (TCRdb year 2021). Turning to the overall study: The transplants that recipients got were multivisceral, liver-intestinal, or isolated intestinal. Every recipient was given anti-thymocyte globulin induction, followed by about 3 years of maintenance tacrolimus and steroids. Alloreactive clones were identified by sequencing pre-transplant mixed lymphocyte reaction products and comparing these products with unstimulated pre-transplant donor and recipient T cells. After intestinal transplantation, graft-versus-host and host-versus-graft alloreactive T cell clones were followed in the graft, circulation and bone marrow using bulk TCR-beta CDR3 sequencing. Donor T cell macrochimerism was defined as a peak of at least 4% donor T cells among recipient peripheral blood mononuclear cells. Of the roughly 23 intestinal transplant recipients enrolled in the cohort, one of whom was a retransplant, a few patients without pretransplant specimens were excluded. Rather than going through the commercial service, samples from three later patients were sequenced in-house on an Illumina MiSeq and processed with MiXCR.

Blood samples were collected up to 4 times in the first month after transplant and then at least monthly when available. The method behind the library was the immunoSEQ multiplex PCR assay. High-throughput TCR-beta CDR3 sequencing of genomic DNA from most patients was performed by Adaptive Biotechnologies. Per the source publication's procedure: TCR sequencing data for roughly 20 patients were retrieved from Adaptive's ImmunoSEQ software; a few other patients were processed with MiXCR and VDJtools. Because the origin of CDR3 nucleotide sequences shared between donor and recipient could not be assigned, those sequences were removed. To be classed as alloreactive, a clone needed at least 2-fold expansion over unstimulated cells and a minimum CFSE-low frequency of 0.002% (template counts) or 0.001% (read counts). Clones were considered mappable if detected in sequenced pre-transplant spleen, lymph node, or MLR CFSE-low populations of the donor or recipient. The cumulative frequency of alloreactive clones was calculated as a percentage of all sequences, weighted by copy number. Here the immuneACCESS table is served through TCRdb, limited to in-frame sequences with V and J called. Missing clones are a known gap in these copies; in checked studies unresolved V genes cover under half, and the rest lacks a known reason. V and J calls and clone size are given by that table; D and trimming were obtained from the DNA. The sample profile shows about 40,000 clones; approximately 95% of them were found once. Around 3.6% of the sample lies in the top ten.

Overall study outcomes, separate from this receptor: High GvH to HvG T cell clonal ratios were observed in the allografts of patients with donor T cell macrochimerism. Peak levels of circulating GvH clones were associated with declines in HvG clones early after transplant. The conclusions were limited by the relatively low number and heterogeneity of the intestinal transplant patients. GvH clones were detected in recipient bone marrow, and some of these GvH clones were observed earlier in ileal mucosa or blood, consistent with an intestinal mucosal origin.

The input for sequencing was PBMCs, taken less than 750 days after intestinal transplantation. Rearrangement joined TRBV9 to TRBJ2-3; TRBD2 agrees with 7 junctional bases. The TCR originated in a human patient who received an intestinal transplant, so some T cells may come from the graft donor. The CDR3 here reads CASRRSGGTDTQYF. Here is the DNA: TGTGCCAGCAGGCGGAGCGGGGGCACAGATACGCAGTATTTT.